The 25 T cell receptor beta chains below all came from one sample that was sequenced in a study of CD8+CD57+ T cells in acquired aplastic anemia. The sequenced patients had an expansion of CD8+CD57+ cells seen by flow cytometry. Genomic DNA constituted the template upon which TCR beta VDJ and CDR3 profiling was performed. TCRdb itself ran the reads through MiXCR, one entry per CDR3 protein. The table has about 160,000 distinct CDR3 sequences, over 70% seen once. Sequenced input: sorted CD4+, CD8+, or CD8+CD57+ T cells (not recorded which) from PBMCs. The receptor source for this set is a human donor with aplastic anemia.

The chain links TRBV4-1 to TRBJ2-7, with TRBD2 identical over 7 bases. V lost 6 bases and J lost 5; bases outside the gene matches: 7. The germline gives CDR1 MGHRA, CDR2 YSYEKL. This CDR3 contains 13 residues. The CDR3 is CASRGGGNHEQYF. CDR3 bases: TGCGCCAGCAGGGGGGGAGGGAACCACGAGCAGTACTTC.

This sequence joins TRBV7-6 and TRBJ2-5; D possibly corresponds to TRBD2 (6 bases). The germline V and J ends were trimmed by 1 base and 3 bases, with 12 bases remaining between them. CDR3 length: 15 residues. In germline, CDR1 is SGHVS, CDR2 FNYEAQ. CDR3 in amino acids: CASSLVPGEEETQYF. CDR3 sequence (DNA): TGTGCCAGCAGCTTAGTTCCGGGAGAGGAAGAGACCCAGTACTTC.

This clonotype was counted only a few times. The rearrangement uses TRBV14 and TRBJ2-5; 14 bases are a match to TRBD2. This CDR3 spans 16 amino acids. With 4 bases clipped from V and 3 bases from J, the junction kept 4 bases outside the gene matches. Germline assignment: CDR1 SGHDN and CDR2 FVKESK. CDR3 DNA sequence: TGTGCCAGCAGCCCATCGACTAGCGGGGGGGAAGAGACCCAGTACTTC. It codes for CASSPSTSGGEETQYF.

About this clonotype: One end of the junction fails to match germline, which may point to a read error. V is TRBV7-8 and J is TRBJ1-2; D remains unclear. Germline CDR1 reads SGHVS; CDR2 reads FQNEAQ. This CDR3 is built from 14 residues. DNA for the CDR3: TGTGCCAGTAGCCCCGCCCGGGAGAACTATGGCTACGCCTTC. Translated, it gives CASSPARENYGYAF. Using reference TRBV7-8 and TRBJ1-2 for the parts outside the CDR3, the full variable domain is GAGVSQSPRYKVAKRGQDVALRCDPISGHVSLFWYQQALGQGPEFLTYFQNEAQLDKSGLPSDRFFAERPEGSVSTLKIQRTQQEDSAVYLCASSPARENYGYAFGSGTRLTVV.

The rearrangement uses TRBV19 and TRBJ1-4, with unresolved D. The CDR3 is 13 amino acids. Germline V gene sequence: CDR1 LNHDA, CDR2 SQIVND (reference sequence). V was clipped by 3 bases and J by 8 bases, with 10 bases between them. This CDR3 is CASSMGWKEKLFF. For the CDR3, the DNA is TGTGCCAGTAGTATGGGCTGGAAGGAAAAACTGTTTTTT.

J is TRBJ1-2 and V is TRBV7-2, with D maybe TRBD1 (6 bases). Per the germline V gene, CDR1 is SGHTA and CDR2 is FQGNSA. V dropped 4 bases and J dropped 1 base, with 19 bases sitting between them. The CDR3 is 17 amino acids. CDR3 coding DNA: TGTGCCAGCAGCTCCCTCTGGGGGCGGAACATTAACTATGGCTACACCTTC. This gives the protein CASSSLWGRNINYGYTF.

V and J are TRBV29-1 and TRBJ2-1; D is undetermined. CDR1 and CDR2 from the germline V gene are SQVTM and ANQGSEA. V shed 0 bases and J shed 4 bases, with 10 bases lying between them. The CDR3 runs 14 residues. For the CDR3, the DNA is TGCAGCGTTGAAGATCCCCAGGTTTACAATGAGCAGTTCTTC. Protein sequence: CSVEDPQVYNEQFF.

The chain combines TRBV7-8 with TRBJ2-3, with D possibly being TRBD2 (6 bases). The germline V gene has CDR1 SGHVS and CDR2 FQNEAQ. V dropped 3 bases and J dropped 3 bases, with 10 bases sitting between them. There are 14 residues in the CDR3. The DNA for the CDR3 is TGTGCCAGCAGCTTCGGCGGAGGGACAGATACGCAGTATTTT. As protein: CASSFGGGTDTQYF.

J is TRBJ1-2 and V is TRBV7-2; D remains ambiguous. The CDR3 spans 16 residues. CDR1 SGHTA and CDR2 FQGNSA come from the germline V gene. V gave up 6 bases and J gave up 8 bases, with 25 bases separating them. CDR3 amino acids: CASSPDGRSKDEGYTF. The CDR3 DNA is TGTGCCAGCAGTCCCGACGGACGCTCCAAGGATGAGGGCTACACCTTC.

This clonotype was found many times. The chain is built from TRBV25-1 and TRBJ2-1; D is undetermined. Germline V gene data show CDR1 as MGHDK and CDR2 as SYGVNS. The CDR3 sequence is 11 residues long. V lost 5 bases and J lost 9, with 8 bases in between. The CDR3 here is CASSSSSEQFF. The CDR3 region has the DNA TGTGCCAGCAGTAGCAGCAGTGAGCAGTTCTTC.

This clonotype occurred a few times. The chain combines TRBV7-9 with TRBJ2-7; TRBD1 might be the D (6 bases). Germline V gene data show CDR1 as SEHNR and CDR2 as FQNEAQ (reference sequence). The CDR3 loop spans 13 amino acids. Trimming took 4 bases from V and 2 from J, leaving 9 bases between them. The CDR3 sequence is CASSSQGPYEQYF. In DNA form, the CDR3 reads TGTGCCAGCAGCTCCCAGGGGCCCTACGAGCAGTACTTC. The full variable domain, completed using reference TRBV7-9 and TRBJ2-7, is DTGVSQNPRHKITKRGQNVTFRCDPISEHNRLYWYRQTLGQGPEFLTYFQNEAQLEKSRLLSDRFSAERPKGSFSTLEIQRTEQGDSAMYLCASSSQGPYEQYFGPGTRLTVT.

The gene calls are TRBV9 and TRBJ2-7; TRBD2 is a possible D gene (6 bases). From germline, CDR1 is SGDLS and CDR2 YYNGEE. Between the trimmed V and J ends, which lost 0 bases and 7 bases, there was a span of 11 bases. The length of the CDR3 is 13 residues. CDR3 bases: TGTGCCAGCAGCGTAGCCGGGGGAAGTGAGCAGTACTTC. This codes for CASSVAGGSEQYF.

The chain combines TRBV7-9 with TRBJ2-2; 7 nucleotides match TRBD1. This CDR3 comprises 16 residues. Losses at the gene ends were 5 bases for V and 0 bases for J; bases not matched to a gene: 6. Germline loops: CDR1 SEHNR, CDR2 FQNEAQ (reference sequence). For the CDR3, the DNA is TGTGCCAGCAGCCCTCCGGGACAGACGAACACCGGGGAGCTGTTTTTT. Translated: CASSPPGQTNTGELFF.

The chain joins TRBV29-1 to TRBJ2-1, with D perhaps matching TRBD1 (6 bases). Trimming removed 0 bases from V and 3 bases from J, with 15 bases in between. The CDR3 contains 16 residues. From germline, CDR1 is SQVTM and CDR2 ANQGSEA. In DNA form, the CDR3 reads TGCAGCGTTGAAGAACAGCTGACAGGCCTCTACAATGAGCAGTTCTTC. This encodes CSVEEQLTGLYNEQFF.

In its sample, this clonotype was seen a few times. The rearrangement joins TRBV7-9 to TRBJ1-4; no firm D call. The CDR3 has 14 amino acids. The V and J ends lost 2 bases and 0 bases respectively, with 4 bases between them. Germline-derived CDR1 and CDR2 are SEHNR and FQNEAQ (reference sequence). This chain's CDR3 is CASSLSSTNEKLFF. CDR3 in DNA: TGTGCCAGCAGCTTATCATCAACTAATGAAAAACTGTTTTTT.

As regards this clonotype: Sequence at one end of the junction differs from germline and may be a read error. The chain uses TRBV6-1 and TRBJ1-5; TRBD1 aligns across 8 bases. Germline V CDR1 and CDR2: MNHNS, SASEGT. The CDR3 is 14 amino acids. The CDR3 is CASSRDRLYQPRHF. The CDR3 DNA follows: TGTGCCAGCAGCAGGGACAGGCTCTATCAGCCCCGGCATTTT.

The chain recombines TRBV11-1 with TRBJ2-1; D is uncertain. Trimming shortened V by 1 base and J by 0 bases, and 7 bases separated the two germline ends. CDR1 is SGHAT, CDR2 FQDESV, per germline (reference sequence). The length of the CDR3 is 15 residues. CDR3 coding DNA: TGTGCCAGCAGCTTAGGAAAGAGCTCCTACAATGAGCAGTTCTTC. It translates to CASSLGKSSYNEQFF.

The chain has TRBV12-3 or TRBV12-4 and TRBJ2-2; perhaps TRBD2 as D (6 bases). Trimming removed 8 bases from V and 2 bases from J, with 12 bases in between. The CDR3 length is 14 residues. CDR3 bases: TGTGCCAGCCGAAATAGCGGTAACACCGGGGAGCTGTTTTTT. This codes for CASRNSGNTGELFF.

The rearrangement joins TRBV10-3 to TRBJ1-6; 7 nucleotides agree with TRBD1. The CDR3 has 15 amino acids. With 10 bases clipped from V and 10 bases from J, the junction kept 16 bases outside the gene matches. Germline lookup yields CDR1 ENHRY and CDR2 SYGVKD. In nucleotides, the CDR3 is TGTGCCACACAGGGGTCGGGGGGGGGGAGATCACCCCTCCACTTT. Amino acid sequence: CATQGSGGGRSPLHF.

The rearrangement links TRBV10-3 to TRBJ2-1; 12 bases agree with TRBD2. Germline trimming cut 6 bases from V and 8 bases from J; bases unmatched to any gene: 11. Looked up from germline, CDR1 is ENHRY and CDR2 is SYGVKD. The CDR3 runs 16 residues. CDR3 DNA: TGTGCCATCAGCTCGCCTAGCGGGAGGGCCGGTGATGAGCAGTTCTTC. It translates to CAISSPSGRAGDEQFF.

V is TRBV7-9 and J is TRBJ2-7, with a possible D match to TRBD1 (6 bases). CDR3 length equals 13 residues. Germline V gene lookup returns CDR1 SEHNR and CDR2 FQNEAQ (reference sequence). V lost 6 bases and J lost 4, with 13 bases in between. The CDR3 DNA follows: TGTGCCAGCAGGTCACAGGGTAGGTACGAGCAGTACTTC. Translated, it gives CASRSQGRYEQYF.

The rearrangement joins TRBV19 to TRBJ1-2, with a possible D match to TRBD1 (6 bases). The V gene's germline CDR1 is LNHDA and CDR2 SQIVND (reference sequence). Trimming took 0 bases from V and 4 from J, leaving 12 bases between them. The CDR3 extends over 15 amino acids. CDR3 coding DNA: TGTGCCAGTAGTATAGATCTATGGGACATCTATGGCTACACCTTC. This gives the protein CASSIDLWDIYGYTF.

With respect to this clonotype: One end of the junction varies from germline; a read error may be responsible. The chain employs TRBV7-8 and TRBJ1-2, with D tentatively TRBD1 (5 bases). CDR3 length: 17 residues. Germline CDR1 SGHVS, CDR2 FQNEAQ. The CDR3 DNA reads TGTGCCAGCAACTTATACAAATCCGGCAAGGGGTCGAATGGCTACACCTTC. Translated, it gives CASNLYKSGKGSNGYTF.

This clonotype was found a few times. This chain links TRBV7-9 with TRBJ1-2; 8 nucleotides agree with TRBD1. The CDR3 consists of 15 residues. The ends lost 5 bases at V and 5 bases at J; junction bases unmatched: 10. CDR1 and CDR2 from the germline V gene are SEHNR and FQNEAQ (reference sequence). The CDR3 is CASSPEATGGYGYTF. The CDR3 DNA is TGTGCCAGCAGCCCTGAGGCCACAGGGGGTTATGGCTACACCTTC. The full variable domain, its missing parts supplied by reference TRBV7-9 and TRBJ1-2, is DTGVSQNPRHKITKRGQNVTFRCDPISEHNRLYWYRQTLGQGPEFLTYFQNEAQLEKSRLLSDRFSAERPKGSFSTLEIQRTEQGDSAMYLCASSPEATGGYGYTFGSGTRLTVV.

This sequence joins TRBV18 and TRBJ2-5; 7 nucleotides line up with TRBD1. The J call may be wrong; the DNA end is better matched by TRBJ2-7. Germline CDR1 reads KGHSH; CDR2 reads LQKENI. The CDR3 is 16 amino acids. As DNA, the CDR3 is TGTGCCAGCTCACCAGATCTGGGACAGCGAGTCTACGAGCAGTACTTC. It translates to CASSPDLGQRVYEQYF.